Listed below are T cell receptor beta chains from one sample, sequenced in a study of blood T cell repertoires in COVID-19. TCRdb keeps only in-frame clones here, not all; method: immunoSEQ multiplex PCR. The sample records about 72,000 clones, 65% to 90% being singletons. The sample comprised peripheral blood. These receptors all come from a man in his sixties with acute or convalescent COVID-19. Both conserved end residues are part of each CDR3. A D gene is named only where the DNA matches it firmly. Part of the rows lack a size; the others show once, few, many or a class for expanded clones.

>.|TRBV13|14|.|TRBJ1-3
CASSPSDSRNTIYF
TGTGCCAGCAGCCCATCGGACAGTCGAAACACCATATATTTT
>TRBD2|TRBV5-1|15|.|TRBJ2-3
CASSVLAGTTDTQYF
TGCGCCAGCAGCGTCCTAGCGGGGACGACAGATACGCAGTATTTT
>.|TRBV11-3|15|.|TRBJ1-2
CASSLVQGANYGYTF
TGTGCCAGCAGCTTAGTGCAGGGCGCTAACTATGGCTACACCTTC
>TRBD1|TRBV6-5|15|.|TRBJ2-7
CASSSLRTGVYEQYF
TGTGCCAGCAGTTCTTTGCGGACAGGAGTCTACGAGCAGTACTTC
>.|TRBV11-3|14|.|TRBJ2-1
CASSLDPSYNEQFF
TGTGCCAGCAGCTTAGATCCTTCCTACAATGAGCAGTTCTTC
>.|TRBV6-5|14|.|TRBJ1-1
CASSSHRPNTEAFF
TGTGCCAGCAGTTCGCACAGACCGAACACTGAAGCTTTCTTT
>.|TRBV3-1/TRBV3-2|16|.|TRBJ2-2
CASSPAAWHGTGELFF
TGTGCCAGCAGCCCGGCGGCTTGGCACGGCACCGGGGAGCTGTTTTTT
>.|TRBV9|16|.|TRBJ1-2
CASSAPRGGYNYGYTF
TGTGCCAGCAGCGCTCCCCGGGGGGGGTATAACTATGGCTACACCTTC
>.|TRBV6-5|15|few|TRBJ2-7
CASSYNSGGAYEQYF
TGTGCCAGCAGTTACAATAGTGGAGGGGCCTACGAGCAGTACTTC
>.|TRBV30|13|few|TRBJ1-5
CAWSVQHNQPQHF
TGTGCCTGGAGTGTACAGCACAATCAGCCCCAGCATTTT
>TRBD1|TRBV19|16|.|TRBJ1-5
CASSAPGTVGNQPQHF
TGTGCCAGTAGTGCCCCCGGGACAGTGGGCAATCAGCCCCAGCATTTT
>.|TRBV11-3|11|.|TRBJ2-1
CASSFENEQFF
TGTGCCAGCAGCTTTGAGAATGAGCAGTTCTTC
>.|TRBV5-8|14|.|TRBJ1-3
CASSPGGLGNTIYF
TGTGCCAGCAGCCCGGGGGGTTTAGGAAACACCATATATTTT
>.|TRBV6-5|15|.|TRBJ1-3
CASSYSTVSGNTIYF
TGTGCCAGCAGTTACTCGACAGTTTCTGGAAACACCATATATTTT
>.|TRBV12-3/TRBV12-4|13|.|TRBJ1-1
CASSLYNRIRAFF
TGTGCCAGCAGTTTATACAACAGGATCCGAGCTTTCTTT
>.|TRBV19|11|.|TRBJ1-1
CASRGDFEAFF
TGTGCCAGTAGGGGGGACTTTGAAGCTTTCTTT
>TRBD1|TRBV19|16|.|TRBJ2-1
CASSIGPGTEYNEQFF
TGTGCCAGTAGTATAGGACCCGGGACAGAGTACAATGAGCAGTTCTTC
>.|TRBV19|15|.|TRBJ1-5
CASKSDRKSNQPQHF
TGTGCCAGTAAATCGGACAGAAAGAGCAATCAGCCCCAGCATTTT
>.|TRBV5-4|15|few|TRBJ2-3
CASSSRDPGGDTQYF
TGTGCCAGCAGCTCGCGGGACCCAGGGGGGGATACGCAGTATTTT
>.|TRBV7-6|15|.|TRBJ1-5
CASSQSTAVSQPQHF
TGTGCCAGCAGCCAAAGTACGGCGGTAAGCCAGCCCCAGCATTTT
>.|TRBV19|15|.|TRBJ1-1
CASSPQLGRETEAFF
TGTGCCAGTAGTCCACAGTTGGGGAGGGAGACTGAAGCTTTCTTT
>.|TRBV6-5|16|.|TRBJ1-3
CASSYSLPGGGNTIYF
TGTGCCAGCAGTTATAGTCTGCCTGGAGGGGGAAACACCATATATTTT
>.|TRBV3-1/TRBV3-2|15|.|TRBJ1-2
CASSQVDSDNYGYTF
TGTGCCAGCAGCCAAGTGGACAGTGATAACTATGGCTACACCTTC
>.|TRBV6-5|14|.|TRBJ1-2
CASNSQGSFYGYTF
TGTGCCAGCAATAGCCAGGGTTCCTTCTATGGCTACACCTTC
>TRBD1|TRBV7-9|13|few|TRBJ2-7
CASRRTGEYEQYF
TGTGCCAGCAGACGGACAGGGGAGTACGAGCAGTACTTC
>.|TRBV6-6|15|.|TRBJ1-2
CASSYSSAVNYGYTF
TGTGCCAGCAGTTACTCGTCGGCGGTGAACTATGGCTACACCTTC
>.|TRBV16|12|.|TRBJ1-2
CASSQSGWGYTF
TGTGCCAGCAGCCAATCGGGCTGGGGCTACACCTTC